This T cell receptor (beta chain) derives from a study of OX40 agonist ivuxolimab in advanced cancers. Study summary: Ivuxolimab was administered intravenously to patients at 0.01 to 10 mg/kg every 2 weeks.

The CDR3 loop spans 15 amino acids. The V and J ends lost 2 bases and 5 bases respectively, with 13 bases between them. Looked up from germline, CDR1 is MDHEN and CDR2 is SYDVKM. The data were produced by immunoSEQ multiplex PCR, yet TCRdb's version contains in-frame clones alone and is incomplete. Of some 59,000 clones in the sample, approximately 82% were seen once. The rearrangement links TRBV28 to TRBJ1-5; D possibly corresponds to TRBD1 (5 bases). The sequencing here drew on CD4+ or CD8+ T cells sorted from blood, taken in a trial of the OX40 agonist ivuxolimab. The receptor was derived from an adult with an advanced solid tumor such as melanoma, head and neck, liver or kidney cancer. CDR3 loop: CASSLRDGPYQPQHF. DNA for the CDR3: TGTGCCAGCAGTTTAAGGGACGGACCGTATCAGCCCCAGCATTTT.